The 9 T cell receptor beta chains reported below all come from one sample, sequenced in a study of regulatory T cells in long-lasting Graves disease (dated by TCRdb to about 2021). In light of the paper, this sample's time point label describes: newly diagnosed GD, antithyroid drugs for less than 3 months. RNA was extracted from PBMCs in TRIzol for both TCR sequencing and RNA sequencing. Library preparation was by multiplex PCR. The reads were generated on an Illumina HiSeq 4000. TCR beta libraries were built with iRepertoire HTBI primers and Arm-PCR amplification of CDR3 regions. In-frame beta chains were kept once TCRdb had trimmed the public reads at Q25 with fastp and called clones with MiXCR. Rows with one shared CDR3 protein collapse into an entry with the most common genes and DNA. A total of 350,000 to 400,000 distinct CDR3 sequences appear in this sample, 15% to 20% of them only once. The ten largest make up 20% of the sample.

This same sample was also part of a study on T cells in Graves' hyperthyroidism and ophthalmopathy.

The sample consisted of peripheral blood mononuclear cells (PBMCs), taken at new diagnosis, from a patient treated with antithyroid drugs. The source of these receptors is a woman under 30 with Graves disease. Donor details come from another sample of the same person, matched by shared clones.

This clonotype was seen repeatedly, ten times or more. The chain is built from TRBV5-1 and TRBJ1-3; 7 positions match TRBD1. CDR3 length equals 15 residues. With 0 bases clipped from V and 3 bases from J, the junction kept 3 bases outside the gene matches. Germline values: CDR1 SGHRS, CDR2 YFSETQ. The CDR3: CASSLEGASGNTIYF. CDR3 DNA: TGCGCCAGCAGCTTGGAGGGGGCGAGTGGAAACACCATATATTTT. The whole variable domain, filled in from reference TRBV5-1 and TRBJ1-3, reads KAGVTQTPRYLIKTRGQQVTLSCSPISGHRSVSWYQQTPGQGLQFLFEYFSETQRNKGNFPGRFSGRQFSNSRSEMNVSTLELGDSALYLCASSLEGASGNTIYFGEGSWLTVV.

The chain employs TRBV6-1 and TRBJ2-1; the match to TRBD2 covers 7 bases. V was pared by 5 bases and J by 6 bases, with 10 bases of the junction left unmatched. Germline loops: CDR1 MNHNS, CDR2 SASEGT. The CDR3 runs to 15 residues. The CDR3 sequence: CASSPWGGSTNEQFF. The CDR3 coding sequence is TGTGCCAGCAGTCCCTGGGGCGGGAGCACCAATGAGCAGTTCTTC.

V usage is TRBV20-1 and J usage is TRBJ1-1; D may be TRBD1 (5 bases). Germline V lookup: CDR1 DFQATT, CDR2 SNEGSKA (reference sequence). The length of the CDR3 is 12 residues. Trimming took off 0 bases at V and 8 bases at J, with 10 bases between the two ends. CDR3 in DNA: TGCAGTGCTAGAGATGGGGGTCGGGAAGCTTTCTTT. It specifies CSARDGGREAFF.

The chain joins TRBV20-1 to TRBJ1-2; no definite D call. The length of the CDR3 is 13 residues. Per germline, CDR1 DFQATT and CDR2 SNEGSKA (reference sequence). V was cut by 5 bases and J by 0 bases, with 10 bases left in between. Here the CDR3 DNA reads TGCAGTGCTGCGACAACCTCTAACTATGGCTACACCTTC. Translation gives CSAATTSNYGYTF.

This clonotype showed up many times. The genes are TRBV20-1 and TRBJ2-7, with TRBD1 matching 7 bases. The germline CDR1 and CDR2 sequences are DFQATT and SNEGSKA (reference sequence). With V trimmed by 5 bases and J by 2 bases, 9 bases remained unmatched. The CDR3 length is 14 residues. In DNA, the CDR3 is TGCAGTGCTTCTAACCGGGACAGAGCCTACGAGCAGTACTTC. Its protein is CSASNRDRAYEQYF.

This clonotype was recorded at least ten times. This sequence joins TRBV7-8 and TRBJ2-7, with unresolved D. V lost 5 bases and J lost 0, with 14 bases in between. Germline loops: CDR1 SGHVS, CDR2 FQNEAQ. The CDR3 has 15 residues. DNA for the CDR3: TGTGCCAGCAGCCCCCTAGGCTATAGCTCCTACGAGCAGTACTTC. Its translation is CASSPLGYSSYEQYF.

This clonotype was counted at least ten times. For the CDR3, the DNA is TGTGCCAGCCGCGCACTAGCGGGAGGGGGTGAGCAGTTCTTC. Residues: CASRALAGGGEQFF. V is TRBV3-1 and J is TRBJ2-1; TRBD2 agrees at 13 bases. With 8 bases clipped from V and 9 bases from J, the junction kept 7 bases outside the gene matches. The CDR3 is 14 residues long. CDR1 LGHDT and CDR2 YNNKEL come from the germline V gene (reference sequence).

This clonotype was seen many times. The V call is TRBV2, the J call TRBJ2-2; D is possibly TRBD1 (5 bases). Germline CDR1 and CDR2: SNHLY and FYNNEI. V gave up 3 bases and J gave up 6 bases, with 11 bases separating them. This CDR3 has 14 amino acids. The CDR3 region has the DNA TGTGCCAGCAGTGACGACTTAGGGGCCGGGGAGCTGTTTTTT. Translation: CASSDDLGAGELFF. The variable domain in full, completed from reference TRBV2 and TRBJ2-2, reads EPEVTQTPSHQVTQMGQEVILRCVPISNHLYFYWYRQILGQKVEFLVSFYNNEISEKSEIFDDQFSVERPDGSNFTLKIRSTKLEDSAMYFCASSDDLGAGELFFGEGSRLTVL.

The chain joins TRBV3-1 to TRBJ2-7; D ambiguous. Germline CDR1 LGHDT, CDR2 YNNKEL (reference sequence). The CDR3 has 12 amino acids. Between the trimmed V and J ends, which lost 0 bases and 1 base, there was a span of 1 base. Here the CDR3 DNA reads TGTGCCAGCAGCCAAGATTCCTACGAGCAGTACTTC. Amino acids: CASSQDSYEQYF.